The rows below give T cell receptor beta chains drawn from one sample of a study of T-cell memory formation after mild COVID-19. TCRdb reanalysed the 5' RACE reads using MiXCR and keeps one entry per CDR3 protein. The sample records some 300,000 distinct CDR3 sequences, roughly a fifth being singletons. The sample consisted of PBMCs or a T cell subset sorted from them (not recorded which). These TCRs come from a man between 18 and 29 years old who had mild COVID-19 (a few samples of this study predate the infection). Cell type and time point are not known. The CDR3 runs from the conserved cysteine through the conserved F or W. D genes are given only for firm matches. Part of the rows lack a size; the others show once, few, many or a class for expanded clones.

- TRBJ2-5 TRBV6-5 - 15 TGTGCCAGCAGTCCCGGGGCGCCTTGGGTTGAGACCCAGTACTTC CASSPGAPWVETQYF
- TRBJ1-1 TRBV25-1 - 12 TGTGCCAGCAGAACGAGTTGGACTGAAGCTTTCTTT CASRTSWTEAFF
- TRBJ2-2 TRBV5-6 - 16 TGTGCCAGCAGCTTGGTGGTAGGCTTGAACACCGGGGAGCTGTTTTTT CASSLVVGLNTGELFF
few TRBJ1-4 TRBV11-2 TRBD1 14 TGTGCCAGCAGCACACAGGGGCCTAATGAAAAACTGTTTTTT CASSTQGPNEKLFF
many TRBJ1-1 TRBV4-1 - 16 TGCGCCAGCAGCCAAGATTCGGGTAACCTCCTCCTCGAAGCTTTCTTT CASSQDSGNLLLEAFF
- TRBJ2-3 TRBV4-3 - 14 TGCGCCAGCAGCCAAGATTTTAGCACAGATACGCAGTATTTT CASSQDFSTDTQYF
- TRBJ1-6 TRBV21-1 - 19 TGTGCCAGCAGCAACAGCCAGACAAGGACTAGCTCCTATAATTCACCCCTCCACTTT CASSNSQTRTSSYNSPLHF
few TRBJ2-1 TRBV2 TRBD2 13 TGTGCCAGCAGTGAAGTCGGGGGGGATGAGCAGTTCTTC CASSEVGGDEQFF
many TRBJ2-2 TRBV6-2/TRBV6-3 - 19 TGTGCCAGCAGTTACCGCCGACTAGTCCCCATTACGAACACCGGGGAGCTGTTTTTT CASSYRRLVPITNTGELFF
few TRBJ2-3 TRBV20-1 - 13 TGCAGTGCTAGGCCCTTTAGCACAGATACGCAGTATTTT CSARPFSTDTQYF
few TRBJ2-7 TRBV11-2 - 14 TGTGCCAGCAGCTTCGACCTTTCTAGGGACGAGCAGTACTTC CASSFDLSRDEQYF
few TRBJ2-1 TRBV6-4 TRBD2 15 TGTGCCAGCAGTGACTCGGCGGGGGGGAATAATGAGCAGTTCTTC CASSDSAGGNNEQFF
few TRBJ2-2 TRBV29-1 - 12 TGCAGCGTTGAGGCTTTGGCCGGGGAGCTGTTTTTT CSVEALAGELFF
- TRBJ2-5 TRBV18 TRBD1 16 TGTGCCAGCTCACCGGGCCCTGGACAGGGGATGAAGACCCAGTACTTC CASSPGPGQGMKTQYF
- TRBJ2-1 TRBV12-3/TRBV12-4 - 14 TGTGCCAGCAGTTTAAGTAAGGGGCACAATGAGCAGTTCTTC CASSLSKGHNEQFF
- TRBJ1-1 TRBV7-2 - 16 TGTGCCAGCAGCTTAATACGGACCTCTTCGGGGACTGAAGCTTTCTTT CASSLIRTSSGTEAFF
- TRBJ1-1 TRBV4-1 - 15 TGCGCCAGCAGCCAAGTCGACGGGAGGATCTGGAAAGCTTTCTTT CASSQVDGRIWKAFF
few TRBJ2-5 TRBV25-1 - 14 TGTGCCAGCAGTGAATCTGGGGGAGGTGAGACCCAGTACTTC CASSESGGGETQYF
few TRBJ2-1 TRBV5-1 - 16 TGCGCCAGCAGCTTGGTCGCGGCAGGGAGCTACAATGAGCAGTTCTTC CASSLVAAGSYNEQFF
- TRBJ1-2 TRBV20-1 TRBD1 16 TGCAGTGCTAGGGGTTGGTCAGGGGGCCTGGACTATGGCTACACCTTC CSARGWSGGLDYGYTF
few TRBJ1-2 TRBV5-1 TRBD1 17 TGCGCCAGCAGCCCATCCCCCGACAGGGTTACGGGCTATGGCTACACCTTC CASSPSPDRVTGYGYTF
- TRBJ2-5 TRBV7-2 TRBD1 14 TGTGCCAGCAGCTCCAACAGGGGACAAGGGACCCAGTACTTC CASSSNRGQGTQYF
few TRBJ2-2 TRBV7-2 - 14 TGTGCCAGCAGCCTAGAGTATATTGGCGGGGAGCTGTTTTTT CASSLEYIGGELFF
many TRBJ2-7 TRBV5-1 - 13 TGCGCCAGCAGCTTGGGCAGCTCCTACGAGCAGTACTTC CASSLGSSYEQYF
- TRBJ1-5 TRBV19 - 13 TGTGCCAGTAGTATGGCCCTTCGTCAGCCCCAGCATTTT CASSMALRQPQHF
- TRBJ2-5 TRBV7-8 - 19 TGTGCCAGCAGCTTGCCTCCCCCGGGGAACGTCGTGGTCGCAGAGACCCAGTACTTC CASSLPPPGNVVVAETQYF
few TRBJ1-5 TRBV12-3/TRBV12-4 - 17 TGTGCCAGCAGTCCTAAGACGGCAACACCGTACAATCAGCCCCAGCATTTT CASSPKTATPYNQPQHF
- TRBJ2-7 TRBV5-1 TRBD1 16 TGCGCCAGCACCCCTCGGCCGGGACAGTGGTCCTACGAGCAGTACTTC CASTPRPGQWSYEQYF
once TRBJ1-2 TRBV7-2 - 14 TGTGCCAGCAGCCCGCAATCCGGGGGCTATGGCTACACCTTC CASSPQSGGYGYTF
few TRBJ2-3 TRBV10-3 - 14 TGTGCCACCCGACCCAATCCGACAGGAGATACGCAGTATTTT CATRPNPTGDTQYF
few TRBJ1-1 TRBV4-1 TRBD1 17 TGCGCCAGCAGCCAACGAGGACAGGGGATAAGGAACACTGAAGCTTTCTTT CASSQRGQGIRNTEAFF
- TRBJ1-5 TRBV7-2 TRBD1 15 TGTGCCAGCAGCGCATCCCGGGACAGGGATCAGCCCCAGCATTTT CASSASRDRDQPQHF
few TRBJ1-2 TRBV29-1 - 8 TGCAGCGTTGAGGGCTACACCTTC CSVEGYTF
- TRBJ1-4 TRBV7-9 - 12 TGTGCCAGCAGCTTACAGGGTGAAAAACTGTTTTTT CASSLQGEKLFF
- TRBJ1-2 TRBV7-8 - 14 TGTGCCAGCAGCTTATCGAGCAGCCTCTATGGCTACACCTTC CASSLSSSLYGYTF
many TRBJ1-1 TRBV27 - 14 TGTGCCAGCAGTCCCTGGACTGGGGGCACTGAAGCTTTCTTT CASSPWTGGTEAFF
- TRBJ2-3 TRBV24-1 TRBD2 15 TGTGCCACCATGTCTAGCGGGGGGAACACAGATACGCAGTATTTT CATMSSGGNTDTQYF
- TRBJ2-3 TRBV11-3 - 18 TGTGCCAGCAGCTTGGACCCCTTGGGGCGGCAGCAGCCAGATACGCAGTATTTT CASSLDPLGRQQPDTQYF
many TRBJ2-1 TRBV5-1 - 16 TGCGCCAGCAGCCGAACCTCGGTCGGAGACTACAATGAGCAGTTCTTC CASSRTSVGDYNEQFF
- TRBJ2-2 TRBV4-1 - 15 TGCGCCAGCAGCCAGTGGCACAGGGACACCGGGGAGCTGTTTTTT CASSQWHRDTGELFF
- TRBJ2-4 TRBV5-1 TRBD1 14 TGCGCCAGCAGCGTGGACAGGGCCCCAAACATTCAGTACTTC CASSVDRAPNIQYF
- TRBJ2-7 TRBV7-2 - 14 TGTGCCAGCAGCCGAGCAGGGACACCCGGCGAGCAGTACTTC CASSRAGTPGEQYF
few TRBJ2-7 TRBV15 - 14 TGTGCCACCAGCAGAGAGGACACAATCTACGAGCAGTACTTC CATSREDTIYEQYF
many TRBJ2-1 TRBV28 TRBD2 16 TGTGCCAGCAGTCTCACGGGGACTAGCAGTAACAATGAGCAGTTCTTC CASSLTGTSSNNEQFF
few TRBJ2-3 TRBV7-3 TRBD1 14 TGTGCCAGCAGCTCGACAGGGGGTTCGGATACGCAGTATTTT CASSSTGGSDTQYF
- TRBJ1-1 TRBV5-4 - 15 TGTGCCAGCACCCGGACGAATTCATTAAACACTGAAGCTTTCTTT CASTRTNSLNTEAFF
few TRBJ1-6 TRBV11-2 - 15 TGTGCCAGCAGCACCTCGACACCGAATCACTCACCCCTCCACTTT CASSTSTPNHSPLHF
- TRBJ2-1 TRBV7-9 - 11 TGTGCCAGCAGCTTAATCTATGAGCAGTTCTTC CASSLIYEQFF
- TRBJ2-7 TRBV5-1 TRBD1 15 TGCGCCAGCAGCACCCCGCTTAGGACAGGGAACGAGCAGTACTTC CASSTPLRTGNEQYF
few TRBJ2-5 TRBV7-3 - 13 TGTGCCAGCAGTGCCGGGGCCCAAGAGACCCAGTACTTC CASSAGAQETQYF
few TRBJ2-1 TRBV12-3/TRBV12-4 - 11 TGTGCCAGCAGACGGGTAAATGAGCAGTTCTTC CASRRVNEQFF